This T cell receptor beta chain comes out of a study of blood T cells in healthy people across ages. The study, taken as a whole, reports: Older individuals had lower TCR beta diversity per million T cells (the decline was roughly linear).

Germline CDR1 and CDR2: KGHDR and SFDVKD. This CDR3 has 14 residues. Remarks on this clonotype: Its specificity is unknown. Germline and junction disagree at one end, which may indicate a read error.

Those donating, healthy Caucasian individuals from Russia, were aged roughly 6 to 100. Extraction yielded at least 5.5 micrograms of total RNA per sample. A J-beta primer mix and a sample-barcoded 5' primer were used in a second PCR of roughly 6 to 11 cycles. TCRdb re-analysed the 5' RACE reads in MiXCR, keeping a single row per CDR3 protein. In the table there are about a million distinct CDR3 sequences, around 46% of which are singletons. The chain links TRBV24-1 to TRBJ2-7; a possible D gene is TRBD1 (6 bases). What was sequenced was blood. This receptor was taken from a man aged 25 to 40 in good health. CDR3 sequence (DNA): TGCGCCACCAGTGACTCGGACAGCTACTACGAGCAGTACTTC. Its protein product is CATSDSDSYYEQYF.